The 9 T cell receptor beta chains below all came from one sample that was sequenced in a study of blood T cell repertoires in COVID-19. Libraries were prepared by immunoSEQ multiplex PCR; TCRdb keeps only in-frame clonotypes and omits some of them. Of 130,000 to 150,000 clones in the sample, approximately 90% were seen once. Sequencing was performed on PBMCs or T cells enriched from blood (not recorded which). Receptors originate from a woman younger than 45 with acute COVID-19.

The V and J genes are TRBV18 and TRBJ2-7; tentative D call: TRBD1 (5 bases). From germline, CDR1 is KGHSH and CDR2 LQKENI. Trimming removed 2 bases from V and 2 bases from J, with 7 bases in between. The CDR3 spans 13 residues. The DNA for the CDR3 is TGTGCCAGCTCACCAACAGGTACCTACGAGCAGTACTTC. Its translation is CASSPTGTYEQYF.

V and J are TRBV27 and TRBJ1-5; a weak D match, TRBD1 (5 bases). The length of the CDR3 is 15 residues. Per germline, CDR1 MNHEY and CDR2 SMNVEV (reference sequence). V was shortened by 0 bases and J by 5 bases, with 11 bases between the two germline ends. The CDR3 nucleotides read TGTGCCAGCAGTTTATCTTCAGGGAAGCATCAGCCCCAGCATTTT. Translated: CASSLSSGKHQPQHF.

This rearrangement joins TRBV3-1 (or the pseudogene TRBV3-2) to TRBJ1-1; 8 positions agree with TRBD1. The CDR3 has 15 amino acids. Germline V gives CDR1 LGHDT, CDR2 YNNKEL (reference sequence). J gave up 1 base and V 6 bases, and 7 bases lay outside the gene matches. Here the CDR3 DNA reads TGTGCCAGCAGGCGACAGGGGACCGCGAACACTGAAGCTTTCTTT. Its protein is CASRRQGTANTEAFF.

The V gene is TRBV15, the J gene TRBJ2-3, with D possibly matching TRBD2 (6 bases). This CDR3 spans 15 amino acids. Germline loops: CDR1 LNHNV, CDR2 YYDKDF (reference sequence). Trimming took off 0 bases at V and 3 bases at J, with 10 bases between the two ends. CDR3 residues: CATSRDFGGTDTQYF. The CDR3 region has the DNA TGTGCCACCAGCAGAGATTTTGGAGGGACAGATACGCAGTATTTT.

CDR3 nucleotides: TGTGCCAGCAGCCCGCCGATAGCGGGGACAACTAATGAAAAACTGTTTTTT. Its protein is CASSPPIAGTTNEKLFF. The chain joins TRBV7-9 to TRBJ1-4; D gene uncertain. The CDR3 is made up of 17 amino acids. Germline values: CDR1 SEHNR, CDR2 FQNEAQ (reference sequence). The V end lost 5 bases, the J end lost 0 bases, and 16 bases lay between the germline ends.

This chain joins TRBV4-1 and TRBJ2-7, with 7 bases fitting TRBD2. Losses at the gene ends were 0 bases for V and 2 bases for J; bases not matched to a gene: 10. Germline loops: CDR1 MGHRA, CDR2 YSYEKL. This CDR3 has 17 amino acids. The CDR3 DNA sequence: TGCGCCAGCAGCCAAGATAGTATTAGCGGGCCAGCCTACGAGCAGTACTTC. Translated, it gives CASSQDSISGPAYEQYF.

CDR3 nucleotide sequence: TGTGCCAGCAGTGAACTAGCGGGAGGCTACAATGAGCAGTTCTTC. Its translation is CASSELAGGYNEQFF. This chain uses TRBV28 with TRBJ2-1; TRBD2 matches 12 bases. This CDR3 has 15 residues. The junction had 2 bases not matched to a gene; V was cut back by 5 bases and J by 3 bases. Germline V lookup: CDR1 MDHEN, CDR2 SYDVKM.

The chain combines TRBV11-1 with TRBJ2-7, with 9 nucleotides matching TRBD1. The length of the CDR3 is 14 residues. Looked up from germline, CDR1 is SGHAT and CDR2 is FQDESV (reference sequence). The ends lost 5 bases at V and 6 bases at J; junction bases unmatched: 8. CDR3 sequence (DNA): TGTGCCAGCAGCAGCGGACAGGGGACCGGCGAGCAGTACTTC. It encodes CASSSGQGTGEQYF.

This chain links TRBV29-1 with TRBJ2-5; D possibly corresponds to TRBD1 (6 bases). The CDR3 contains 13 residues. V was cut by 2 bases and J by 4 bases, with 11 bases left in between. Germline V gives CDR1 SQVTM, CDR2 ANQGSEA. The CDR3 here is CSVERGGGETQYF. Here the CDR3 DNA reads TGCAGCGTTGAACGAGGGGGTGGAGAGACCCAGTACTTC.